This entry concerns a single T cell receptor (beta chain). Clones were read by immunoSEQ multiplex PCR, and TCRdb kept only the in-frame ones, dropping some. The sample lists about 140,000 clones, approximately 80% occurring once. This record belongs to a study of blood T cell repertoires in COVID-19. Trimming pared 1 base from V and 4 bases from J, leaving 18 bases between. This CDR3 contains 17 residues. In germline, CDR1 is SGHNT, CDR2 YYREEE (reference sequence). The receptor's source is a woman under 30 who had been exposed to COVID-19. What was sequenced was PBMCs or T cells enriched from blood (not recorded which). This chain joins TRBV5-4 and TRBJ2-1; maybe TRBD2 (6 bases). CDR3 residues: CASSLFRSRDLYNEQFF. The CDR3 region has the DNA TGTGCCAGCAGCTTGTTTCGTTCGCGGGATCTTTACAATGAGCAGTTCTTC.